Described below is a single T cell receptor beta chain sequence and its context. Trimming took 2 bases from V and 1 from J; bases not matched to a gene: 5. CDR1 and CDR2 from the germline V gene are MNHEY and SMNVEV (reference sequence). The CDR3 is 16 residues long. This table comes from immunoSEQ multiplex PCR, and its TCRdb copy is limited to in-frame clones, with some not included. The table shows 220,000 or so clones, with about 80% occurring only once. The data derive from a study of blood T cell repertoires in COVID-19. The material sequenced was peripheral blood. The V and J genes are TRBV27 and TRBJ2-3; 8 nucleotides align to TRBD2. The source of this sequence is a woman of 80 years or more with acute or convalescent COVID-19. The DNA of the CDR3 is TGTGCCAGCAGTTTAAGGCGGGAGGTAGGCACAGATACGCAGTATTTT. Translated, it gives CASSLRREVGTDTQYF.